This note documents a single TCR beta chain sequence. Its antigen is not identified. Blood sampling was done at baseline, cycle 4 day 1, and cycle 7 day 1. This specimen belongs to a study of OX40 agonist ivuxolimab in advanced cancers. The wider study: Three individuals attained partial responses, comprising one hepatocellular carcinoma case and two cutaneous melanoma cases.

TCRdb's table, derived via immunoSEQ multiplex PCR, lists solely in-frame clones and lacks some. The table includes some 70,000 clones, about 92% detected once. Germline CDR1 reads SGHNT; CDR2 reads YYREEE (reference sequence). The CDR3 is made up of 16 amino acids. Unmatched junction bases numbered 5, after V lost 2 bases and J lost 0 bases. Notes on the study in general: At 0.1 to 3.0 mg/kg and by week 6, CD4+ and CD8+ T cells in the blood had expanded clonally.

The V call is TRBV5-4, the J call TRBJ2-3; 8 bases fit TRBD2. The sequence derives from an adult with an advanced solid tumor such as melanoma, head and neck, liver or kidney cancer. This sample comprised CD4+ or CD8+ T cells sorted from blood, obtained in a trial of the OX40 agonist ivuxolimab. The CDR3 spells CASSFLSGVSTDTQYF. The CDR3 nucleotides are TGTGCCAGCAGCTTTCTTAGCGGGGTTAGCACAGATACGCAGTATTTT.